This T cell receptor beta chain was found in a study of control samples from healthy donors and cancer patients (dated by TCRdb to about 2020). Worth noting for this clone: Its antigen remains undetermined. No base-level quality is on record; no much larger clone is a single base apart.

Library prep was done by the immunoSEQ multiplex PCR assay. Here the immuneACCESS table is served through TCRdb, limited to in-frame sequences with V and J called. Missing clones are a known gap in these copies; in checked studies unresolved V genes cover under half, and the rest lacks a known reason. The sample table shows 160,000 or so clones, and 92% are seen once. The top ten clonotypes cover roughly 0.7% of the sample. Trimming at the junction amounts to 3 bases on V and 1 base on J, and the germline ends lie 9 bases apart. There are 14 amino acids in the CDR3, from cysteine to phenylalanine inclusive. The DNA shown is the 42-base CDR3, in frame from base 1. Via the germline V gene (reference sequence), CDR1 is DFQATT and CDR2 SNEGSKA.

The sample was blood. This receptor was taken from a woman under 40 in good health. Here the chain combines TRBV20-1 and TRBJ2-2; a tentative D call is TRBD1 (6 bases match). The CDR3: CSASEQGNTGELFF. The nucleotides are TGCAGTGCTAGTGAACAGGGGAACACCGGGGAGCTGTTTTTT.